This T cell receptor (beta chain) derives from a study of T cells in Graves' hyperthyroidism and ophthalmopathy. TCR beta CDR3 sequences were amplified from RNA transcripts. The primer set for the first-round RT-PCR of the TCR CDR3 was HTBI. TCRdb processed the multiplex PCR reads anew with MiXCR; each CDR3 protein has one entry. The table has about 840,000 distinct CDR3 sequences, more than 30% seen once. The CDR3 is made up of 14 amino acids. Per germline, CDR1 LGHDT and CDR2 YNNKEL (reference sequence). Between the trimmed V and J ends, which lost 1 base and 7 bases, there was a span of 10 bases. Sample: blood. This clonotype originated in a man younger than 30 with Graves' hyperthyroidism. The rearrangement joins TRBV3-1 to TRBJ2-2; D possibly uses TRBD1 or TRBD2 (6 bases each). The CDR3 DNA sequence: TGTGCCAGCAGCCAAGCAGGGGAGGTCGGGGAGCTGTTTTTT. It translates to CASSQAGEVGELFF.